This T cell receptor beta chain is from a study of blood T cell repertoires in COVID-19. Study summary: Researchers got acute and convalescent COVID-19 samples from the United States, Italy and Spain. Nucleic acid was either cDNA or gDNA, and it came from T cells, B-cell-depleted T cells, or PBMCs.

The CDR3 is 15 residues long. V was clipped by 1 base and J by 2 bases, with 9 bases between them. CDR1 and CDR2 (germline): MNHNS, SASEGT. In the original processing: Estimated nucleated cell counts came from reference gene primer amplification. The repertoire was sequenced with immunoSEQ multiplex PCR; TCRdb's copy has only in-frame clones and lacks some. That table gives V, J and clone size, and the DNA gave D and trimming. The sample lists approximately 170,000 clones, approximately 83% seen once, with around 2.4% in the top ten. The J gene is TRBJ1-5, the V gene TRBV6-1, with a possible D match to TRBD1 (5 bases). The sequence was collected from a human donor with acute or convalescent COVID-19. The donor label of this sample is uncertain. Sequenced input: peripheral blood. The CDR3 sequence is CASSEVGGGNQPQHF. DNA for the CDR3: TGTGCCAGCAGTGAAGTGGGGGGAGGCAATCAGCCCCAGCATTTT.